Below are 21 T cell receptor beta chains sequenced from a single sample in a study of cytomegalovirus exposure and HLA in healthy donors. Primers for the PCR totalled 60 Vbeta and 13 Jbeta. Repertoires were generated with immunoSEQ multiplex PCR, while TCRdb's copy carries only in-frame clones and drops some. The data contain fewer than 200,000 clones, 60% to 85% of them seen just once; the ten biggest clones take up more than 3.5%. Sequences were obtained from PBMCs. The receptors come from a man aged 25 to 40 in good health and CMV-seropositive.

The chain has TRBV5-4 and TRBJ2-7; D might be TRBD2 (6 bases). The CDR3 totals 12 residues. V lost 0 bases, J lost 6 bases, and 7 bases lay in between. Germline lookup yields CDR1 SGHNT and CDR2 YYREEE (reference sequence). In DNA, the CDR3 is TGTGCCAGCAGCTTGGAGGGAGGCGAGCAGTACTTC. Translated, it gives CASSLEGGEQYF.

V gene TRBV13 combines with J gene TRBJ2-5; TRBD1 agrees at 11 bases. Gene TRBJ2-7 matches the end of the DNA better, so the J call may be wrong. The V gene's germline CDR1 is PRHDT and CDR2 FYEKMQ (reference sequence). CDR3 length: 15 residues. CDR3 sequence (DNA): TGTGCCAGCAGCTTAGAGCGGGACAGGGGGGACGAGCAGTACTTC. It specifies CASSLERDRGDEQYF.

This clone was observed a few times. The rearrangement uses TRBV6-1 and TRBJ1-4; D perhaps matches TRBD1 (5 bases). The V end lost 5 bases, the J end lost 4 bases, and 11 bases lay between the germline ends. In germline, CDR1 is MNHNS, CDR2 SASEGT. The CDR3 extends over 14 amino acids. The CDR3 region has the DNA TGTGCCAGCAGTACCGGGACTATTAATGAAAAACTGTTTTTT. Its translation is CASSTGTINEKLFF.

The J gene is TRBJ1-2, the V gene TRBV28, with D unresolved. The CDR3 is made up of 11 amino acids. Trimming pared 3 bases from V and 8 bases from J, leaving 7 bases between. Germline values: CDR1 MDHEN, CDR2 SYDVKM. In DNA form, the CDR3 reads TGTGCCAGCAGTTTCCCCCGGGGCTACACCTTC. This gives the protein CASSFPRGYTF.

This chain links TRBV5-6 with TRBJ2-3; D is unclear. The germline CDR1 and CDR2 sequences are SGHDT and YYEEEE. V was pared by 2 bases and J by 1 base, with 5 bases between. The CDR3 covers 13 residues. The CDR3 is CASSLEGTDTQYF. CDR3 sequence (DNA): TGTGCCAGCAGCTTAGAGGGCACAGATACGCAGTATTTT.

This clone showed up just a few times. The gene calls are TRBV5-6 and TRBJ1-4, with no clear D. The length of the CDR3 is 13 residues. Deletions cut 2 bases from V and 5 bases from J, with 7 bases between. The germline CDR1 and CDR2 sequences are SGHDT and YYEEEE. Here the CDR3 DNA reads TGTGCCAGCAGCTTCCGCGGGAATGAAAAACTGTTTTTT. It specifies CASSFRGNEKLFF.

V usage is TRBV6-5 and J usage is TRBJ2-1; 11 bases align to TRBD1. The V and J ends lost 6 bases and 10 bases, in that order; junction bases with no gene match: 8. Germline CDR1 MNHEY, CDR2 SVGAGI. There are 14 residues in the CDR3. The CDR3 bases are TGTGCCAGCAGCCCGGGACAGGGGGGGTGGGAGCAGTTCTTC. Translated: CASSPGQGGWEQFF.

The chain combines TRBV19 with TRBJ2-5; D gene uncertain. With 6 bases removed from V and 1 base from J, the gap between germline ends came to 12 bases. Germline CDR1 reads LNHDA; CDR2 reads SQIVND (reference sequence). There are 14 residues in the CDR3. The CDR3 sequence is CASSLSSAQETQYF. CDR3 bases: TGTGCCAGTAGCCTTTCCAGCGCCCAAGAGACCCAGTACTTC.

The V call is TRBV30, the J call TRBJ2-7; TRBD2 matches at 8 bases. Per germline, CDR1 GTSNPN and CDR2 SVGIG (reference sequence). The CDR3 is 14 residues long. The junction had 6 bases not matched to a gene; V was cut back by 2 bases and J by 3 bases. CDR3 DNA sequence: TGTGCCTGGAGTCCTAGCGGGCCAAACTACGAGCAGTACTTC. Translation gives CAWSPSGPNYEQYF. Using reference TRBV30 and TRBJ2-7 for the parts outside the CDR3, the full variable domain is SQTIHQWPATLVQPVGSPLSLECTVEGTSNPNLYWYRQAAGRGLQLLFYSVGIGQISSEVPQNLSASRPQDRQFILSSKKLLLSDSGFYLCAWSPSGPNYEQYFGPGTRLTVT.

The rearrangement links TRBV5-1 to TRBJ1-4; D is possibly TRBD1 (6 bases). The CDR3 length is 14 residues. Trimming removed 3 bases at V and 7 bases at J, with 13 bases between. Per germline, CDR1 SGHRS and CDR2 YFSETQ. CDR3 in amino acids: CASSSQGNPEKLFF. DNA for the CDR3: TGCGCCAGCAGCTCACAGGGAAATCCTGAAAAACTGTTTTTT.

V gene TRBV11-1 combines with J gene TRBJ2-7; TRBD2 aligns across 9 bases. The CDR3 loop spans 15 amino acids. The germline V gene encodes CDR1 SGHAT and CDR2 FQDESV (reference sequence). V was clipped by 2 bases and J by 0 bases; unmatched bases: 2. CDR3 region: CASSLWRGGSYEQYF. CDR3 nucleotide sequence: TGTGCCAGCAGCTTATGGCGGGGGGGCTCCTACGAGCAGTACTTC.

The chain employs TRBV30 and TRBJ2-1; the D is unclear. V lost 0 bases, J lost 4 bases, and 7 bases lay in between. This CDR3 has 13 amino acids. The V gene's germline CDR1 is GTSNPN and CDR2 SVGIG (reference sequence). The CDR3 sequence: CAWSVSGYNEQFF. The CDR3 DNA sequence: TGTGCCTGGAGTGTCTCAGGTTACAATGAGCAGTTCTTC.

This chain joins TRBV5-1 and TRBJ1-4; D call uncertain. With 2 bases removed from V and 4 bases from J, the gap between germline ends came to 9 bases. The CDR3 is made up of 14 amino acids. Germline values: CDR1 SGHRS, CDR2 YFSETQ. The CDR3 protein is CASSFNSINEKLFF. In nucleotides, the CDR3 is TGCGCCAGCAGCTTTAACAGTATTAATGAAAAACTGTTTTTT. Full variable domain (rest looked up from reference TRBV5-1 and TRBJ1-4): KAGVTQTPRYLIKTRGQQVTLSCSPISGHRSVSWYQQTPGQGLQFLFEYFSETQRNKGNFPGRFSGRQFSNSRSEMNVSTLELGDSALYLCASSFNSINEKLFFGSGTQLSVL.

Written as DNA, the CDR3 is TGTGCCAGCAGTGATGGGGGCCCAGAGACCCAGTACTTC. Residues: CASSDGGPETQYF. The chain employs TRBV2 and TRBJ2-5, with a possible D match to TRBD1 (6 bases). Germline CDR1 and CDR2: SNHLY and FYNNEI. The CDR3 consists of 13 residues. V lost 3 bases to trimming and J lost 4 bases, with 9 bases between them.

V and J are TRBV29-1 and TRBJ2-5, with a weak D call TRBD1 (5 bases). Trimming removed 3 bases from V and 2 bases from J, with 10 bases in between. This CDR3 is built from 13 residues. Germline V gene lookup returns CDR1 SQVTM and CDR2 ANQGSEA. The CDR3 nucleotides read TGCAGCGTTGAGCCAGGGAATCAAGAGACCCAGTACTTC. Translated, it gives CSVEPGNQETQYF.

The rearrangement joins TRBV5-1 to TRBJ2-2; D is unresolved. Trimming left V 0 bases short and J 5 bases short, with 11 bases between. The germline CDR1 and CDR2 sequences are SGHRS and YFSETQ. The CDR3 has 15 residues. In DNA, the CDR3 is TGCGCCAGCAGCTTGGCTTCACCCGCGACCGGGGAGCTGTTTTTT. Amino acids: CASSLASPATGELFF. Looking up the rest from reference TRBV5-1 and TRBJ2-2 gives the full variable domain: KAGVTQTPRYLIKTRGQQVTLSCSPISGHRSVSWYQQTPGQGLQFLFEYFSETQRNKGNFPGRFSGRQFSNSRSEMNVSTLELGDSALYLCASSLASPATGELFFGEGSRLTVL.

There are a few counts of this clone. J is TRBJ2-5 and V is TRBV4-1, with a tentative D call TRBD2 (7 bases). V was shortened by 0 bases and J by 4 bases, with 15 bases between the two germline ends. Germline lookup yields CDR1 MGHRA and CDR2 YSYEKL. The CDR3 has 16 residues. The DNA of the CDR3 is TGCGCCAGCAGCCAAGAAACCCGGGGGGCAGGAGAGACCCAGTACTTC. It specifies CASSQETRGAGETQYF.

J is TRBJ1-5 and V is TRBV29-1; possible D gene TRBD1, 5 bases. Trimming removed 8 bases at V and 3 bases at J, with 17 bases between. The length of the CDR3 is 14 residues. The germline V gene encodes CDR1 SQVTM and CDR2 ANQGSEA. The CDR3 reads CSQTVETDNQPQHF. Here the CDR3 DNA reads TGCAGCCAGACGGTTGAGACAGACAATCAGCCCCAGCATTTT. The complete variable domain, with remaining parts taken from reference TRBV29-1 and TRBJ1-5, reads SAVISQKPSRDICQRGTSLTIQCQVDSQVTMMFWYRQQPGQSLTLIATANQGSEATYESGFVIDKFPISRPNLTFSTLTVSNMSPEDSSIYLCSQTVETDNQPQHFGDGTRLSIL.

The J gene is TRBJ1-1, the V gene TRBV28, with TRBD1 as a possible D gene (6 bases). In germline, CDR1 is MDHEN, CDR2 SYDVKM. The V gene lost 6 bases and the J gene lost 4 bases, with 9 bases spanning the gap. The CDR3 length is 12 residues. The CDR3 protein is CASRPDSTEAFF. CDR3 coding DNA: TGTGCCAGCAGGCCGGACAGCACTGAAGCTTTCTTT.

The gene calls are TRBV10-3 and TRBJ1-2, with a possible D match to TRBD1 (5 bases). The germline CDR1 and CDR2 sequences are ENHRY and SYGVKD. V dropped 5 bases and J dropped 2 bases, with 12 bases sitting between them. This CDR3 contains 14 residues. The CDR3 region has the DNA TGTGCCATCAGTCCCCGGGGGGAAAACTATGGCTACACCTTC. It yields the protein CAISPRGENYGYTF.

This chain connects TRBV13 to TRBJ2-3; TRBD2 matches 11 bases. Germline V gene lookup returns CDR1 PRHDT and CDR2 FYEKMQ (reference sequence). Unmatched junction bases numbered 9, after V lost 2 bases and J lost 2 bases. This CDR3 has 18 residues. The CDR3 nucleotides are TGTGCCAGCAGCTTATTGATAGCGGGGGGGATCTCCACAGATACGCAGTATTTT. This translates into CASSLLIAGGISTDTQYF. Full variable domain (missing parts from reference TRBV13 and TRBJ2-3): AAGVIQSPRHLIKEKRETATLKCYPIPRHDTVYWYQQGPGQDPQFLISFYEKMQSDKGSIPDRFSAQQFSDYHSELNMSSLELGDSALYFCASSLLIAGGISTDTQYFGPGTRLTVL.